A single sample is the source of the 2 T cell receptor beta chains below, sequenced in a study of Ad26.COV2.S vaccination and SARS-CoV-2 variants. The treatment denotes: around 19 received Ad26.COV2.S at low or high dose, single or two shots; about 5 received placebo; per-sample allocation not given. Following the first vaccine or placebo injection, samples were taken on day 63. The data were produced by immunoSEQ multiplex PCR, yet TCRdb's version contains in-frame clones alone and is incomplete. The data contain fewer than 600,000 clones, about nine tenths of them singletons. This specimen consisted of peripheral blood, obtained in a trial of Ad26.COV2.S vaccine versus placebo. Source of these receptors: a person aged 18-65 years who received the Ad26.COV2.S COVID-19 vaccine or a placebo.

This rearrangement joins TRBV5-8 to TRBJ1-2; the D gene is possibly TRBD1 (6 bases). Germline V gene sequence: CDR1 SGHTS, CDR2 YDEGEE. There are 15 residues in the CDR3. V lost 4 bases and J 4 bases, leaving 17 bases between the germline ends. The CDR3 spells CASSEAQGAPYGYTF. The CDR3 DNA reads TGTGCCAGCAGCGAGGCACAGGGAGCTCCCTATGGCTACACCTTC.

The rearrangement joins TRBV7-8 to TRBJ1-4, with a tentative D call TRBD1 (6 bases). The germline V gene encodes CDR1 SGHVS and CDR2 FQNEAQ. The CDR3 is 15 residues long. Trimming shortened V by 4 bases and J by 4 bases, and 13 bases separated the two germline ends. The DNA of the CDR3 is TGTGCCAGCAGCTCTAACAGGGTCCGTAATGAAAAACTGTTTTTT. Amino acid sequence: CASSSNRVRNEKLFF. The whole variable domain, remainder taken from reference TRBV7-8 and TRBJ1-4, is GAGVSQSPRYKVAKRGQDVALRCDPISGHVSLFWYQQALGQGPEFLTYFQNEAQLDKSGLPSDRFFAERPEGSVSTLKIQRTQQEDSAVYLCASSSNRVRNEKLFFGSGTQLSVL.